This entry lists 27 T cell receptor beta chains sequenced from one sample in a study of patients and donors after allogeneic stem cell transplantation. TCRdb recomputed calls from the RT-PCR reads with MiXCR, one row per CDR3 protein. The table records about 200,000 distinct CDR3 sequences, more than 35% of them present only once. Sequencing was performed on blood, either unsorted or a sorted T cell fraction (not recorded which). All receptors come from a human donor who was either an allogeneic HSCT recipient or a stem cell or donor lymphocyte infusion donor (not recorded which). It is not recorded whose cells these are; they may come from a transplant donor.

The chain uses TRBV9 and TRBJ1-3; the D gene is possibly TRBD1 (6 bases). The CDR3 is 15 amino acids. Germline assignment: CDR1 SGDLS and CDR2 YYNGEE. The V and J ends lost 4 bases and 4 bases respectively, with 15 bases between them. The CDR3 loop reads CASSFEGVGGNTIYF. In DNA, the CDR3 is TGTGCCAGCAGCTTCGAGGGGGTAGGCGGAAACACCATATATTTT.

This chain's CDR3 is CASSQVPGRLTYEQYF. The CDR3 coding sequence is TGCGCCAGCAGCCAAGTCCCGGGGCGCCTAACCTACGAGCAGTACTTC. The chain couples TRBV4-3 to TRBJ2-7; D tentatively reads TRBD1 or TRBD2 (5 bases each). Trimming took off 1 base at V and 2 bases at J, with 15 bases between the two ends. Looked up from germline, CDR1 is LGHNA and CDR2 is YSLEER. There are 16 residues in the CDR3.

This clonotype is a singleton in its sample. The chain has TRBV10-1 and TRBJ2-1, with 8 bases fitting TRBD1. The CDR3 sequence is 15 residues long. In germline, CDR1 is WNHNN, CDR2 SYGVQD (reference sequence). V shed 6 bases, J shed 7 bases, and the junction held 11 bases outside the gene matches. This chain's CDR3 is CASSDPRTGRNEQFF. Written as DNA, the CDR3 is TGCGCCAGCAGCGACCCGAGGACAGGGAGGAATGAGCAGTTCTTC.

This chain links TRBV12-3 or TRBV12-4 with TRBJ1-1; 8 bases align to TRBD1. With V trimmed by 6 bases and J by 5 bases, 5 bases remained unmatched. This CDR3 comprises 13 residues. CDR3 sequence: CASRDRAWTEAFF. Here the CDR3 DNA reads TGTGCCAGCAGGGACAGGGCCTGGACTGAAGCTTTCTTT.

The DNA of the CDR3 is TGTGCCAGCACAAGAGGGAGAATAGACACTGAAGCTTTCTTT. Amino acid sequence: CASTRGRIDTEAFF. V usage is TRBV9 and J usage is TRBJ1-1; D is unresolved. The CDR3 runs 14 residues. CDR1 and CDR2 from the germline V gene are SGDLS and YYNGEE. V was clipped by 6 bases and J by 3 bases, with 15 bases between them.

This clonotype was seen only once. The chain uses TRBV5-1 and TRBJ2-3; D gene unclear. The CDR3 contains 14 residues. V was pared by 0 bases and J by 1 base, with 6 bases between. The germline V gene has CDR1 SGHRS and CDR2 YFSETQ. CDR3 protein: CASSLVWGTDTQYF. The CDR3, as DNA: TGCGCCAGCAGCTTGGTATGGGGCACAGATACGCAGTATTTT.

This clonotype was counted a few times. The CDR3 is CSAHRRSYNSPLHF. The CDR3 bases are TGCAGTGCTCATCGGCGCTCCTATAATTCACCCCTCCACTTT. The chain is built from TRBV20-1 and TRBJ1-6; D gene uncertain. Germline V gene lookup returns CDR1 DFQATT and CDR2 SNEGSKA (reference sequence). The CDR3 totals 14 residues. With 5 bases removed from V and 0 bases from J, the gap between germline ends came to 8 bases.

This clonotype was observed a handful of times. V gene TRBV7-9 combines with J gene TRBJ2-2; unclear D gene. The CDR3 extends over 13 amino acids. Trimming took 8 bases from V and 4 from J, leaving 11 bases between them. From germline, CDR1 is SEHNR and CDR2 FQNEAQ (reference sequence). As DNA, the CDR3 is TGTGCCAGCTCCCCGTCCGGCACCGGGGAGCTGTTTTTT. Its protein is CASSPSGTGELFF.

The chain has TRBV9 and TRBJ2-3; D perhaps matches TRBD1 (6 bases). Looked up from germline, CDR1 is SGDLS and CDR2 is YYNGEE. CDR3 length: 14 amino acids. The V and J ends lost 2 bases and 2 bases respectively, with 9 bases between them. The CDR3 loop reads CASSVRGDTDTQYF. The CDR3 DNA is TGTGCCAGCAGCGTCAGGGGTGACACAGATACGCAGTATTTT. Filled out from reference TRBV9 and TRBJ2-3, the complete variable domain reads DSGVTQTPKHLITATGQRVTLRCSPRSGDLSVYWYQQSLDQGLQFLIQYYNGEERAKGNILERFSAQQFPDLHSELNLSSLELGDSALYFCASSVRGDTDTQYFGPGTRLTVL.

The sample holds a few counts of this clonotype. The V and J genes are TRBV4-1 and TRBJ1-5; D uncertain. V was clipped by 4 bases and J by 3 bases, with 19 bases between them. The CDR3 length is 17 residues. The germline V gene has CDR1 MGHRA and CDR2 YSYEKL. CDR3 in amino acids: CASSPGKLRAYNQPQHF. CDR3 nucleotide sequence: TGCGCCAGCAGCCCAGGCAAATTGAGGGCATACAATCAGCCCCAGCATTTT.

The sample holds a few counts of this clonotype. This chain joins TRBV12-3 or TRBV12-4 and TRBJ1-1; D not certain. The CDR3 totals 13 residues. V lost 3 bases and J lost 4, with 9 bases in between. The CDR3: CASSFGGITEAFF. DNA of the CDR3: TGTGCCAGCAGTTTCGGAGGGATCACTGAAGCTTTCTTT.

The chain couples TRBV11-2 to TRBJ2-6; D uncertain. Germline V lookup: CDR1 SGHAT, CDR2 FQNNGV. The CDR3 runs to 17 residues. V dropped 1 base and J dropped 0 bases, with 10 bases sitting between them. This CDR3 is CASSLAPGFSGANVLTF. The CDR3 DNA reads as TGTGCCAGCAGCTTAGCCCCCGGGTTCTCTGGGGCCAACGTCCTGACTTTC.

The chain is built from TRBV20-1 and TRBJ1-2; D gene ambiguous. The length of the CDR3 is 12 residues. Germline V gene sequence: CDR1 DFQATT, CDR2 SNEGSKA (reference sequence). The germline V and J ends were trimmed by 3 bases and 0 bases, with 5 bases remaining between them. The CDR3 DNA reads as TGCAGTGCTAGTCCACCTAACTATGGCTACACCTTC. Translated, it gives CSASPPNYGYTF.

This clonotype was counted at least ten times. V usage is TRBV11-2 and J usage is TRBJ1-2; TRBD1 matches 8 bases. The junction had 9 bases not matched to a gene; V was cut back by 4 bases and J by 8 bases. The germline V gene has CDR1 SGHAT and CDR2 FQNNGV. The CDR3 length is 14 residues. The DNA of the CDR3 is TGTGCCAGCAGCTCCCCGACCCGGACAGGGGGCTACACCTTC. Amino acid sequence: CASSSPTRTGGYTF.

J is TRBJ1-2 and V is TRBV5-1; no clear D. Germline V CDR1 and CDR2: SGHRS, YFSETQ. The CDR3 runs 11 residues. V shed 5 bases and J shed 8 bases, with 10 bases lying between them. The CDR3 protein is CASRRLEGYTF. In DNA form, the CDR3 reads TGCGCCAGCAGACGACTGGAAGGCTACACCTTC. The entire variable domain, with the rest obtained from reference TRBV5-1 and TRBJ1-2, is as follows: KAGVTQTPRYLIKTRGQQVTLSCSPISGHRSVSWYQQTPGQGLQFLFEYFSETQRNKGNFPGRFSGRQFSNSRSEMNVSTLELGDSALYLCASRRLEGYTFGSGTRLTVV.

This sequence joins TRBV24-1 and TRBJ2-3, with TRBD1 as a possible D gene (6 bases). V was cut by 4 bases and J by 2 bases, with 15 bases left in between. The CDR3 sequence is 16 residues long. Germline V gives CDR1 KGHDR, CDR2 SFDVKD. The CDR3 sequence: CATSEPKDSITDTQYF. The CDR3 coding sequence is TGTGCCACCAGTGAACCTAAGGACAGTATCACAGATACGCAGTATTTT.

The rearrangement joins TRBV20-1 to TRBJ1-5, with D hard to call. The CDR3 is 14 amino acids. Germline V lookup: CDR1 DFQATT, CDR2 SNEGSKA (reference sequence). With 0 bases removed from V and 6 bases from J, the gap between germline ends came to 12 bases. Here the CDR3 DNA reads TGCAGTGCTAGAGATACCAGGACTGGTCAGCCCCAGCATTTT. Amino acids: CSARDTRTGQPQHF.

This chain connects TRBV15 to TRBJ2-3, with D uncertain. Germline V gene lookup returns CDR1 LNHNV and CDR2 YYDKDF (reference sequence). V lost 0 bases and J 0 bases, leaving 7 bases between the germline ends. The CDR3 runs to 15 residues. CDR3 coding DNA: TGTGCCACCAGCAGAGAAGGACGGAGCACAGATACGCAGTATTTT. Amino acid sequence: CATSREGRSTDTQYF.

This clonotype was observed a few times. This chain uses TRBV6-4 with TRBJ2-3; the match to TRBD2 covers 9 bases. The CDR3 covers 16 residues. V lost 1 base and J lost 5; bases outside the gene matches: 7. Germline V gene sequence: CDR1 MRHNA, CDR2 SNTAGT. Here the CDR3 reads CASSDFGAGGLDTQYF. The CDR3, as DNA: TGTGCCAGCAGTGACTTCGGAGCGGGGGGATTAGATACGCAGTATTTT.

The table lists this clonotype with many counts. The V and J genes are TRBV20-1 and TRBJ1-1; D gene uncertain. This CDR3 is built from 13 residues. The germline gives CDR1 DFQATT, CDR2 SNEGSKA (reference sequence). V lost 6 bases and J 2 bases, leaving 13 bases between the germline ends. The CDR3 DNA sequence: TGCAGTGCCCGTGTCCCCTTAAACACTGAAGCTTTCTTT. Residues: CSARVPLNTEAFF.

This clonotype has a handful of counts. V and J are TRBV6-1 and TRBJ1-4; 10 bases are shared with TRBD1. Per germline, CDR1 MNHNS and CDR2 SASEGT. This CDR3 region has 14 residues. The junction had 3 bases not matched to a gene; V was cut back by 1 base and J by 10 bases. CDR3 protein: CASSEGQGAGKLFF. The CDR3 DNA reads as TGTGCCAGCAGTGAAGGACAGGGGGCAGGAAAACTGTTTTTT.

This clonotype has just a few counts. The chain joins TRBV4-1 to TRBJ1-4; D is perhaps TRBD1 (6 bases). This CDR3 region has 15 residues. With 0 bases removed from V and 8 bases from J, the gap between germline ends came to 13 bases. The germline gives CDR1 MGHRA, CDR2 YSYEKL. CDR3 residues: CASSQEGRGNEKLFF. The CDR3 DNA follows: TGCGCCAGCAGCCAAGAGGGCAGGGGAAACGAAAAACTGTTTTTT.

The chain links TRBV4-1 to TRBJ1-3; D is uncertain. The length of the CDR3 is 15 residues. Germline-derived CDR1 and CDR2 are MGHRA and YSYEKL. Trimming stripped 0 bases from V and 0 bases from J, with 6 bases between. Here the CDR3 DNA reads TGCGCCAGCAGCCAAGAATGGAACTCTGGAAACACCATATATTTT. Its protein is CASSQEWNSGNTIYF.

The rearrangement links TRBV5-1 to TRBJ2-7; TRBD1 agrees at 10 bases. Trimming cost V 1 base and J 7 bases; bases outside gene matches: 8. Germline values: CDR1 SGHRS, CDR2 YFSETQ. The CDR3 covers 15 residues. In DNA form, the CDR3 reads TGCGCCAGCAGCTTGAGAACCGGGACAGGGGATGAGCAGTACTTC. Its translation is CASSLRTGTGDEQYF.

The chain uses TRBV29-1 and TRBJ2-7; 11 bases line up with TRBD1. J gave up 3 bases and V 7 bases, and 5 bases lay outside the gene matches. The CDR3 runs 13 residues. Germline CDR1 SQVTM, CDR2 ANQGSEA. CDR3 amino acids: CSAGQGANYEQYF. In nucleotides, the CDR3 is TGCAGCGCCGGACAGGGGGCTAACTACGAGCAGTACTTC.

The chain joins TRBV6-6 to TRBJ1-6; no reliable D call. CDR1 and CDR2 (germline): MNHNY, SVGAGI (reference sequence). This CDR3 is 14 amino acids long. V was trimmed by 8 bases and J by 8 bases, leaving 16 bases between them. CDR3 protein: CASRRSGVDSPLHF. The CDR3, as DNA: TGTGCCAGCCGCCGGTCCGGCGTTGATTCACCCCTCCACTTT.

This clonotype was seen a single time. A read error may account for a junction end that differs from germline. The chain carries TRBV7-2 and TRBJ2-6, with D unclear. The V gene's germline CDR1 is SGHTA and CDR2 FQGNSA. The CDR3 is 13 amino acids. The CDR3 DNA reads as TGTGCCAGCACCCCCTCTTGGGCCAACGTCCTGACTTTC. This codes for CASTPSWANVLTF.